This note documents a single TCR beta chain sequence. The antigen is unknown. The study ran its PCR with 60 Vbeta and 13 Jbeta primers. Some clones are missing from TCRdb's copy, which holds only in-frame ones; the method was immunoSEQ multiplex PCR. The sample features roughly 150,000 clones, with under 2% in its top ten. Germline V gene data show CDR1 as KGHSH and CDR2 as LQKENI. The CDR3 has 13 amino acids. V dropped 5 bases and J dropped 5 bases, with 13 bases sitting between them. This sample is part of a study of cytomegalovirus exposure and HLA in healthy donors. Study as a whole: In an earlier analysis, 90 million to 130 million unique TCR beta sequences were found from approximately 170 million T cells. Study results and caveats: Among CMV-associated TCR beta chains, most appeared HLA-restricted in a later analysis. An assumption of roughly uniform sequencing depth across donors underlay the presence/absence analyses. Immune exposure was documented only through CMV serostatus.

The receptor's source is a woman in her forties or fifties in good health and CMV-seronegative. This rearrangement joins TRBV18 to TRBJ2-7; tentative D call: TRBD1 (6 bases). Sequenced sample: PBMCs. The CDR3 bases are TGTGCCAGCTCAACAGGGTTTCAGAACGAGCAGTACTTC. As protein: CASSTGFQNEQYF.